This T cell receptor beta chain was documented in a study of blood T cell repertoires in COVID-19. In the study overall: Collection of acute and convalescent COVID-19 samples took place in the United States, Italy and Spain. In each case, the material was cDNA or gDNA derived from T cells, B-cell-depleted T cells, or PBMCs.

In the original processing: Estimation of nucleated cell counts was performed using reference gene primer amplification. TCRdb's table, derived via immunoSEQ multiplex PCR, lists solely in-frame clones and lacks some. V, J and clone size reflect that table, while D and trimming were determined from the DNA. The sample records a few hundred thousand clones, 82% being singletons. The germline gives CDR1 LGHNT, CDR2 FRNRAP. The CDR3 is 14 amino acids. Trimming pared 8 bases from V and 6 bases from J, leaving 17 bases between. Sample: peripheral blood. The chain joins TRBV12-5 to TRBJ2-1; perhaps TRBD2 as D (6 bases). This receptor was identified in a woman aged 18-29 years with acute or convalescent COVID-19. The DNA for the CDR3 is TGTGCTAGTTCGCAGGGAAGGGAGGTCAATGAGCAGTTCTTC. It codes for CASSQGREVNEQFF.